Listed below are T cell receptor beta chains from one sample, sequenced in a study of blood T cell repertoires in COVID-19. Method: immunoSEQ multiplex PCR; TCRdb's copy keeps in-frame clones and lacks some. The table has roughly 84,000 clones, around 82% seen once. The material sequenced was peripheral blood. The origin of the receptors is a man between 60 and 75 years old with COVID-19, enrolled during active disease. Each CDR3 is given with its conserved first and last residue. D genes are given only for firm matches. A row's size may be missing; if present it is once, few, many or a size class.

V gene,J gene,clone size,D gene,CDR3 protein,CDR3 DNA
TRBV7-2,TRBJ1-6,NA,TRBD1,CASSVPGGAVNSPLHF,TGTGCCAGCAGCGTACCAGGGGGTGCAGTTAATTCACCCCTCCACTTT
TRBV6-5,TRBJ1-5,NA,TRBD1,CASVPTGNQPQHF,TGTGCCAGCGTTCCGACAGGGAATCAGCCCCAGCATTTT
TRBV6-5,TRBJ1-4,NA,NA,CASMARGATNEKLFF,TGTGCCAGCATGGCCAGGGGAGCAACTAATGAAAAACTGTTTTTT
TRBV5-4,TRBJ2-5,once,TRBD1,CASSLKRQGVGETQYF,TGTGCCAGCAGCTTGAAGAGACAGGGGGTGGGAGAGACCCAGTACTTC
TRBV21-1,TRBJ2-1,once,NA,CASSASGGRTYNEQFF,TGTGCCAGCAGCGCTAGCGGGGGCCGCACCTACAATGAGCAGTTCTTC
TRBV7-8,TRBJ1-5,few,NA,CASSLTDRRNQPQHF,TGTGCCAGCAGCCTAACGGACAGACGCAATCAGCCCCAGCATTTT
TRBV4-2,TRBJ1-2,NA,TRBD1,CASSQAGQGRYGYTF,TGTGCCAGCAGCCAGGCGGGACAGGGACGGTATGGCTACACCTTC
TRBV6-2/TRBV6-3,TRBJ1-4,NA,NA,CASSYLDEPNEKLFF,TGTGCCAGCAGTTATCTAGATGAGCCTAATGAAAAACTGTTTTTT
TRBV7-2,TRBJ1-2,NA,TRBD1,CASSPQGTGYGYTF,TGTGCCAGCAGCCCCCAGGGGACAGGATATGGCTACACCTTC
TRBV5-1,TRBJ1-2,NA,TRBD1,CASSAGDSYGYTF,TGCGCCAGCAGCGCCGGGGACAGCTATGGCTACACCTTC
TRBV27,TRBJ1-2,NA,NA,CASSLSGRAGVGYTF,TGTGCCAGCAGTTTATCGGGGAGAGCGGGCGTTGGCTACACCTTC
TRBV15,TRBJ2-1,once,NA,CATSRRGAGINNEQFF,TGTGCCACCAGCAGACGAGGAGCGGGTATTAACAATGAGCAGTTCTTC
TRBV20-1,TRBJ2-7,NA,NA,CSATGGQEQYF,TGCAGTGCTACGGGTGGCCAGGAGCAGTACTTC
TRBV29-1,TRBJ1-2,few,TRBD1,CSVEMTGDGYTF,TGCAGCGTTGAGATGACAGGGGATGGCTACACCTTC
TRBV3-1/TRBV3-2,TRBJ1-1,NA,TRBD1,CASSPRGSGTEAFF,TGTGCCAGCAGCCCCAGGGGGTCGGGCACTGAAGCTTTCTTT
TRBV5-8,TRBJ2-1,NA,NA,CASSLVRPPYNEQFF,TGTGCCAGCAGCTTAGTCAGGCCGCCCTACAATGAGCAGTTCTTC
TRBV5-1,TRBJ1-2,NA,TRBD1,CASSAGTGTGALYYTF,TGCGCCAGCAGCGCCGGAACCGGGACAGGGGCTCTTTACTACACCTTC
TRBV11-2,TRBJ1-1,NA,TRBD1,CASSFPGGGGTEAFF,TGTGCCAGCAGCTTCCCAGGGGGCGGAGGCACTGAAGCTTTCTTT
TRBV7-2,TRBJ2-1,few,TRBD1,CASSLARRGPVEQFF,TGTGCCAGCAGCTTAGCGCGCAGGGGGCCTGTTGAGCAGTTCTTC
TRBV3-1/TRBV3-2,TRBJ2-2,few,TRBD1,CASSVTFSGTGSNTGELFF,TGTGCCAGCAGCGTAACCTTTTCCGGGACAGGGTCGAACACCGGGGAGCTGTTTTTT
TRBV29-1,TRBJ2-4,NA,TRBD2,CSVEGLAGVGDIQYF,TGCAGCGTTGAAGGACTAGCGGGAGTGGGGGACATTCAGTACTTC
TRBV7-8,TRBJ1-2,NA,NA,CASSQNGHVYGYTF,TGTGCCAGCAGCCAGAATGGACACGTCTATGGCTACACCTTC
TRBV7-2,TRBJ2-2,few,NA,CASSSPSAGELFF,TGTGCCAGCAGCTCGCCTAGTGCCGGGGAGCTGTTTTTT
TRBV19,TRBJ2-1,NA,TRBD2,CASSTSGSSYNEQFF,TGTGCCAGTAGCACTAGCGGGAGCTCCTACAATGAGCAGTTCTTC
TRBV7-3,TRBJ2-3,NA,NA,CASSLERGGLTGPDTQYF,TGTGCCAGCAGCTTAGAGCGAGGTGGTCTAACAGGGCCAGATACGCAGTATTTT
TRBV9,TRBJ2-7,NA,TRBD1,CASSPQTGVREQYF,TGTGCCAGCAGCCCCCAGACAGGGGTTCGCGAGCAGTACTTC
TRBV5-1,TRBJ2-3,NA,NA,CASRTAGGERRTDTQYF,TGCGCCAGCAGGACGGCTGGCGGGGAGAGGCGGACAGATACGCAGTATTTT
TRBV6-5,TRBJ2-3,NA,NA,CASSYEISSTDTQYF,TGTGCCAGCAGTTACGAGATATCTAGCACAGATACGCAGTATTTT
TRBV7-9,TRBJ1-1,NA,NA,CASSPRRGVLDTEAFF,TGTGCCAGCAGCCCCCGGAGGGGCGTTTTGGACACTGAAGCTTTCTTT
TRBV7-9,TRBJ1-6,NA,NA,CASSTRDSGRNSPLHF,TGTGCCAGCAGCACCCGGGACTCCGGGAGGAATTCACCCCTCCACTTT
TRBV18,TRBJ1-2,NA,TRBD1,CASSPLDRVNYGYTF,TGTGCCAGCTCACCTCTGGACAGGGTTAACTATGGCTACACCTTC
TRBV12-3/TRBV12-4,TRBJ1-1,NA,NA,CASRDGGSAEAFF,TGTGCCAGCAGGGACGGGGGGTCGGCTGAAGCTTTCTTT
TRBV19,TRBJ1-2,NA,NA,CASSSQSNYGYTF,TGTGCCAGTAGTAGTCAGTCTAACTATGGCTACACCTTC
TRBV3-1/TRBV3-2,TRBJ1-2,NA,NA,CASSHEGVNYGYTF,TGTGCCAGCAGCCACGAGGGGGTTAACTATGGCTACACCTTC
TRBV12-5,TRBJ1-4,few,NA,CASALVPGTNEKLFF,TGTGCTAGTGCCTTGGTACCGGGAACTAATGAAAAACTGTTTTTT
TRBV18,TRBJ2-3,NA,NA,CASSPRTGKTDTQYF,TGTGCCAGCTCACCACGCACAGGGAAAACAGATACGCAGTATTTT
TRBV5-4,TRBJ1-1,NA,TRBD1,CASRQTGLGRAFF,TGTGCCAGCAGACAGACAGGGCTAGGCCGGGCTTTCTTT
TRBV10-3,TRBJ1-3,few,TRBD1,CASQTGAGNTIYF,TGTGCCAGCCAGACAGGGGCTGGAAACACCATATATTTT
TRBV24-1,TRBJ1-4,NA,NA,CASTPVCMKKLFF,TGTGCCTCCACGCCGGTATGTATGAAAAAACTGTTTTTT
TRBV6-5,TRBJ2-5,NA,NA,CASSGAGAGKETQYF,TGTGCCAGCTCCGGGGCGGGGGCAGGGAAAGAGACCCAGTACTTC
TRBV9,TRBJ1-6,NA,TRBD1,CASSGETGFSPLHF,TGTGCCAGCAGCGGCGAGACAGGGTTCTCACCCCTCCACTTT
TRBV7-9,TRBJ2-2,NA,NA,CASRPQGAGELFF,TGTGCCAGCCGCCCTCAGGGCGCCGGGGAGCTGTTTTTT
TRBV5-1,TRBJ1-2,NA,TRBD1,CASSSTGEYGYTF,TGCGCCAGCAGTAGTACAGGGGAGTATGGTTACACCTTC
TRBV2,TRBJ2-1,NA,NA,CASLMRGTRVGDYNEQFF,TGTGCCAGCCTGATGAGGGGGACACGAGTGGGAGATTACAATGAGCAGTTCTTC
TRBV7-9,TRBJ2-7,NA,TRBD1,CASSFLDRDEYEQYF,TGTGCCAGCAGCTTTTTGGACAGGGATGAGTACGAGCAGTACTTC
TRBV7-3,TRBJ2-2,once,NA,CASSFSGEALNTGELFF,TGTGCCAGCAGCTTCTCCGGGGAGGCCTTAAACACCGGGGAGCTGTTTTTT
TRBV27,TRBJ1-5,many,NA,CASSLQGLGNQPQHF,TGTGCCAGCAGTTTACAGGGATTGGGCAATCAGCCCCAGCATTTT
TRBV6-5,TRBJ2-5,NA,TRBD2,CASSYHGTSGGAQYF,TGTGCCAGCAGTTACCACGGGACTAGCGGGGGGGCCCAGTACTTC
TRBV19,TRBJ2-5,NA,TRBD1,CASRPQGAAETQYF,TGTGCCAGTAGGCCCCAGGGGGCCGCAGAGACCCAGTACTTC
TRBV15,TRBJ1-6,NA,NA,CATSSPTGMDSPLHF,TGTGCCACCAGCAGCCCCACCGGGATGGATTCACCCCTCCACTTT
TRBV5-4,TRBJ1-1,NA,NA,CASSPRGAYTEAFF,TGTGCCAGCAGCCCCCGCGGGGCTTACACTGAAGCTTTCTTT
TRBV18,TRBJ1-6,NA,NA,CASSPAGPRGSALHF,TGTGCCAGCTCACCAGCCGGGCCTAGGGGTTCGGCCCTCCACTTT
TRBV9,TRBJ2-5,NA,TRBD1,CASSVGQGKGETQYF,TGTGCCAGCAGCGTAGGACAGGGGAAAGGAGAGACCCAGTACTTC
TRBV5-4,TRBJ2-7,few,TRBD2,CASSLGGQGTSGREQYF,TGTGCCAGCAGCTTGGGGGGTCAAGGGACTAGCGGGAGAGAGCAGTACTTC
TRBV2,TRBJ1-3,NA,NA,CASGRSSGNTIYF,TGTGCCAGCGGGAGGAGCTCTGGAAACACCATATATTTT
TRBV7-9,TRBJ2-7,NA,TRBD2,CASSDGTSGEQYF,TGTGCCAGCAGCGACGGGACTAGCGGAGAGCAGTACTTC
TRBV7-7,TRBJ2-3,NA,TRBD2,CASSLVGEGRENHTQYF,TGTGCTAGCAGCTTAGTCGGGGAGGGGCGGGAGAATCATACGCAGTATTTT
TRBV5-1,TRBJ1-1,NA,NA,CASSLDGGKTEAFF,TGCGCCAGCAGCTTGGATGGAGGAAAGACTGAAGCTTTCTTT
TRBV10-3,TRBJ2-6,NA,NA,CAISDSSGANVLTF,TGTGCCATCAGTGACAGCTCTGGGGCCAACGTCCTGACTTTC